The rows below give T cell receptor beta chains drawn from one sample of a study of cytomegalovirus exposure and HLA in healthy donors. Sequenced by immunoSEQ multiplex PCR; TCRdb stores in-frame clones only, minus some. This repertoire shows roughly 100,000 clones, more than 80% found once; its top ten account for about 5.9%. The sample comprised PBMCs. Receptors were obtained from a man aged 18 to 29 in good health and CMV-seronegative. Each CDR3 is given with its conserved first and last residue. D genes are given only for firm matches. Only some rows state a clone size, as once, few, many or a class for expanded clones.

V	size	J	D	CDR3	DNA
TRBV4-2	NA	TRBJ2-5	NA	CASSQEVGDAGWVSETQYF	TGTGCCAGCAGCCAAGAAGTAGGGGATGCAGGGTGGGTTTCGGAGACCCAGTACTTC
TRBV7-3	NA	TRBJ2-3	TRBD2	CASSLTLLSGSIDTQYF	TGTGCCAGCAGCTTAACCCTACTTAGCGGGAGCATAGATACGCAGTATTTT
TRBV6-1	few	TRBJ1-1	TRBD1	CASSEEGQGNTEAFF	TGTGCCAGCAGTGAAGAAGGACAGGGGAACACTGAAGCTTTCTTT
TRBV7-2	NA	TRBJ2-1	TRBD2	CASSLHSGLYNEQFF	TGTGCCAGCAGCCTCCATAGCGGGCTGTACAATGAGCAGTTCTTC
TRBV25-1	NA	TRBJ1-1	NA	CASSVLGEVTEAFF	TGTGCCAGCAGTGTCTTAGGGGAGGTCACTGAAGCTTTCTTT
TRBV9	NA	TRBJ2-7	NA	CASSLTPDRTTNYEQYF	TGTGCCAGCAGCTTAACCCCGGACAGGACTACTAACTACGAGCAGTACTTC
TRBV6-1	once	TRBJ1-1	TRBD1	CASSGDSLNTEAFF	TGTGCCAGCAGCGGGGACAGCCTGAACACTGAAGCTTTCTTT
TRBV19	NA	TRBJ1-2	NA	CASTSLDRGGGYTF	TGTGCCAGTACCTCCCTTGACCGGGGAGGTGGCTACACCTTC
TRBV7-2	NA	TRBJ2-2	TRBD2	CASSSMSGGNTGELFF	TGTGCCAGCAGTTCTATGAGCGGGGGGAACACCGGGGAGCTGTTTTTT
TRBV19	NA	TRBJ1-1	TRBD1	CASMRGRGKNTEAFF	TGTGCCAGTATGAGGGGCAGGGGGAAGAACACTGAAGCTTTCTTT
TRBV4-3	once	TRBJ2-1	TRBD2	CASSQVAGGYNEQFF	TGCGCCAGCAGCCAGGTCGCGGGGGGCTACAATGAGCAGTTCTTC
TRBV19	NA	TRBJ2-1	TRBD2	CASSPQGLAVQFF	TGTGCCAGTAGTCCCCAGGGACTAGCGGTGCAGTTCTTC
TRBV6-5	few	TRBJ1-2	TRBD1	CASGPQGDKYGYTF	TGTGCCAGCGGACCCCAGGGGGACAAGTATGGCTACACCTTC
TRBV18	NA	TRBJ1-5	NA	CASSRTQAGNQPQHF	TGTGCCAGCTCACGAACACAGGCGGGCAATCAGCCCCAGCATTTT
TRBV11-3	once	TRBJ2-7	TRBD1	CASSLDRDSPYEQYF	TGTGCCAGCAGCTTAGATCGGGACAGCCCCTACGAGCAGTACTTC
TRBV9	once	TRBJ2-7	TRBD1	CASSYGTDVSYEQYF	TGTGCCAGCAGTTACGGGACAGACGTTTCCTACGAGCAGTACTTC
TRBV5-4	NA	TRBJ1-4	TRBD1	CASSQPGQGPTNEKLFF	TGTGCCAGCAGCCAGCCGGGACAGGGCCCAACTAATGAAAAACTGTTTTTT
TRBV28	NA	TRBJ2-7	TRBD1	CASGTGHEQYF	TGTGCCTCCGGGACAGGGCACGAGCAGTACTTC
TRBV5-1	NA	TRBJ2-5	NA	CASSLAVLAVPEVETQYF	TGCGCCAGCAGCTTGGCCGTACTGGCGGTCCCCGAGGTAGAGACCCAGTACTTC
TRBV27	NA	TRBJ2-7	TRBD2	CASSFHPRTAGAHEQYF	TGTGCCAGCAGTTTTCACCCTCGGACAGCGGGAGCACACGAGCAGTACTTC